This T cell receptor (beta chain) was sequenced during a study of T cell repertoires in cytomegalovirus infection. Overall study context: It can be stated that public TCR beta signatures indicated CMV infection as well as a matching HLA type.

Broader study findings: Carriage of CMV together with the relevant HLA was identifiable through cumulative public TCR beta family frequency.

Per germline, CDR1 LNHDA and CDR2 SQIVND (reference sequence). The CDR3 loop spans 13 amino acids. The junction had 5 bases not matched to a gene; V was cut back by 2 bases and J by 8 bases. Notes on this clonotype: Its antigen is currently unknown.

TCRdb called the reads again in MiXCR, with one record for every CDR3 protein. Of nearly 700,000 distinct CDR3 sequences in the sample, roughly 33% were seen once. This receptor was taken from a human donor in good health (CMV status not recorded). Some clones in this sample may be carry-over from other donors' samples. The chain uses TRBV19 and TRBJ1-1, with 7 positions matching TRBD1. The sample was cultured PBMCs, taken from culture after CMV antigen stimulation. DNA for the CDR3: TGTGCCAGTAGTATATCCTCAGGGGGAGAAGCTTTCTTT. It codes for CASSISSGGEAFF.